This T cell receptor (beta chain) derives from a study of cytotoxic CD8 clonotypes in ibrutinib-treated CLL. The overall study: There were about a dozen relapsed/refractory patients and about 14 treatment-naive patients, and 17 to 18 were IGHV unmutated. Investigators collected response samples after a median about 11 months of treatment, range 6 to 36.

Investigators sought sequencing depths of between 1 in 200,000 and 1 in 1 million T cells. Repertoires were generated with immunoSEQ multiplex PCR, while TCRdb's copy carries only in-frame clones and drops some. Of about 140,000 clones in the sample, roughly 80% were seen once. Germline V gene sequence: CDR1 LNHDA, CDR2 SQIVND (reference sequence). V gave up 3 bases and J gave up 0 bases; unmatched junction bases: 1. This CDR3 has 15 residues. TCR beta library input comprised about 2 micrograms of genomic DNA from cryopreserved PBMCs. The sample was PBMCs, taken after 12 months of ibrutinib treatment. The chain joins TRBV19 to TRBJ1-3; 8 nucleotides line up with TRBD1. This receptor was obtained from a human donor with chronic lymphocytic leukemia. The CDR3 sequence is CASSIGQGSGNTIYF. CDR3 nucleotides: TGTGCCAGTAGTATCGGACAGGGCTCTGGAAACACCATATATTTT.